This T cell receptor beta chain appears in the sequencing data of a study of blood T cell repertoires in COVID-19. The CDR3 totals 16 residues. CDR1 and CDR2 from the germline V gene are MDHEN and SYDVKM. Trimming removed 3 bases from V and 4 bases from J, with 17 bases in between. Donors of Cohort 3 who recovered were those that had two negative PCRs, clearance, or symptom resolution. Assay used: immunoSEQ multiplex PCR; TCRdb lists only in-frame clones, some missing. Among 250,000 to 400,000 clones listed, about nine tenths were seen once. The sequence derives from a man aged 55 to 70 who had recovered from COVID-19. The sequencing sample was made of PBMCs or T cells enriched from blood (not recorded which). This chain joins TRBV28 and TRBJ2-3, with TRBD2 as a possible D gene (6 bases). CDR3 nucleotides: TGTGCCAGCAGTTTTCTCGGGAGTGGGGCTGCAGATACGCAGTATTTT. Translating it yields CASSFLGSGAADTQYF. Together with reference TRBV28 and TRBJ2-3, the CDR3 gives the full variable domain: DVKVTQSSRYLVKRTGEKVFLECVQDMDHENMFWYRQDPGLGLRLIYFSYDVKMKEKGDIPEGYSVSREKKERFSLILESASTNQTSMYLCASSFLGSGAADTQYFGPGTRLTVL.